This entry lists 25 T cell receptor beta chains sequenced from one sample in a study of CD8+CD57+ T cells in acquired aplastic anemia. Sequencing involved patients with CD8+CD57+ cell expansion previously shown by flow cytometry. According to the study, genomic DNA was the template for TCR beta VDJ and CDR3 profiling. Using its own MiXCR run on the reads, TCRdb lists one record per CDR3 protein. The sample records fewer than 250,000 distinct CDR3 sequences, around 45% being singletons. The material sequenced was sorted CD4+, CD8+, or CD8+CD57+ T cells (not recorded which) from PBMCs. Every receptor here comes from a human donor with aplastic anemia.

This clonotype was recorded once. This chain uses TRBV6-6 with TRBJ1-2; D is unclear. The CDR3 is made up of 11 amino acids. V lost 2 bases to trimming and J lost 8 bases, with 6 bases between them. Germline assignment: CDR1 MNHNY and CDR2 SVGAGI (reference sequence). The CDR3 is CASSYLGGYTF. DNA for the CDR3: TGTGCCAGCAGTTACCTAGGAGGCTACACCTTC.

Here the CDR3 DNA reads TGTGCCAGCAGCTTAGACAGGGCTGAAGCTTTCTTT. Translating it yields CASSLDRAEAFF. The rearrangement uses TRBV7-9 and TRBJ1-1; TRBD1 might be the D (6 bases). This CDR3 is 12 amino acids long. Deletions cut 1 base from V and 6 bases from J, with 6 bases between. CDR1 is SEHNR and CDR2 is FQNEAQ in the germline V gene (reference sequence).

The chain is built from TRBV24-1 and TRBJ2-1, with TRBD2 matching 13 bases. From germline, CDR1 is KGHDR and CDR2 SFDVKD. The CDR3 is made up of 14 amino acids. V shed 9 bases and J 6 bases; nucleotides not matched to a gene: 4. The CDR3 DNA sequence: TGTGCCACCTCACTAGCGGGGGGGCTCAATGAGCAGTTCTTC. Protein product: CATSLAGGLNEQFF.

The rearrangement joins TRBV20-1 to TRBJ1-1; D remains ambiguous. V shed 6 bases and J shed 1 base, with 9 bases lying between them. Germline CDR1 is DFQATT and CDR2 is SNEGSKA (reference sequence). The CDR3 is 12 amino acids. CDR3 sequence: CSAGRKNTEAFF. CDR3 sequence (DNA): TGCAGTGCAGGAAGGAAGAACACTGAAGCTTTCTTT.

Details on this clonotype: A read error may explain this, as a much larger clone is one base away. This chain links TRBV5-1 with TRBJ2-1; no clear D gene. Germline assignment: CDR1 SGHRS and CDR2 YFSETQ. The CDR3 runs 12 residues. The CDR3 spells CTSSPKKNEQFF. In DNA form, the CDR3 reads TGTACCAGCAGCCCCAAGAAGAATGAGCAGTTCTTC.

This clonotype was recorded once. A much larger clone lies one base from this, so it may be a read error. The missing conserved phenylalanine or tryptophan at the end of this CDR3 makes a read error likely. The DNA is left out, because the CDR3 cannot be placed on it with certainty; the CDR3 is given as TCRdb lists it. This rearrangement joins TRBV4-1 to TRBJ2-7. Germline CDR1 is MGHRA and CDR2 is YSYEKL. The CDR3 comprises 12 residues, both ends counted. CDR3 residues: CASSQGTSMEYL.

Details on this clonotype: A junction boundary mismatches the germline segment, possibly from a read error. This chain links TRBV9 with TRBJ1-2, with a tentative D call TRBD1 (6 bases). CDR1 and CDR2 from the germline V gene are SGDLS and YYNGEE. The CDR3 is made up of 15 amino acids. This CDR3 is CASSVDGTTSWGYAF. The CDR3 DNA reads TGTGCCAGCAGCGTAGATGGGACAACGAGTTGGGGCTACGCCTTC.

The rearrangement joins TRBV7-9 to TRBJ1-1; possible D gene TRBD1, 6 bases. This CDR3 region has 13 residues. The V and J ends lost 9 bases and 2 bases respectively, with 13 bases between them. Looked up from germline, CDR1 is SEHNR and CDR2 is FQNEAQ (reference sequence). CDR3 in amino acids: CASTIQGNTEAFF. The CDR3 DNA is TGTGCCAGTACCATACAGGGAAACACTGAAGCTTTCTTT.

This clonotype appeared many times. The V call is TRBV19, the J call TRBJ1-6, with TRBD1 as a possible D gene (5 bases). The CDR3 has 12 amino acids. CDR1 LNHDA and CDR2 SQIVND come from the germline V gene (reference sequence). With 5 bases removed from V and 7 bases from J, the gap between germline ends came to 6 bases. CDR3 sequence reads: CASSPGNSPLHF. The CDR3 region has the DNA TGTGCCAGTAGTCCAGGGAATTCACCCCTCCACTTT.

The chain's CDR3 is CASSILPGIQETQYF. In DNA, the CDR3 is TGTGCCAGTAGTATCCTACCAGGGATTCAGGAGACCCAGTACTTC. This chain links TRBV19 with TRBJ2-5; tentatively, D is TRBD1 (5 bases). CDR1 and CDR2 from the germline V gene are LNHDA and SQIVND (reference sequence). The CDR3 runs 15 residues. V shed 3 bases and J shed 5 bases, with 16 bases lying between them.

The chain carries TRBV24-1 and TRBJ2-7; D is perhaps TRBD1 (6 bases). This CDR3 spans 15 amino acids. The V gene's germline CDR1 is KGHDR and CDR2 SFDVKD. V was trimmed by 3 bases and J by 0 bases, leaving 11 bases between them. This CDR3 reads CATSDPRTDSYEQYF. In DNA form, the CDR3 reads TGTGCCACCAGTGATCCGAGGACAGACTCCTACGAGCAGTACTTC.

In DNA, the CDR3 is TGTGCCATCAGTGAGTCTGGGGGGGACCAGCCCCAGCATTTT. This sequence encodes CAISESGGDQPQHF. The chain employs TRBV10-3 and TRBJ1-5, with D tentatively TRBD1 (5 bases). CDR3 length: 14 amino acids. V was shortened by 0 bases and J by 7 bases, with 10 bases between the two germline ends. The V gene's germline CDR1 is ENHRY and CDR2 SYGVKD.

This clonotype has only a few counts. The chain combines TRBV30 with TRBJ2-5; the D is unclear. This CDR3 contains 15 residues. The V end lost 3 bases, the J end lost 5 bases, and 19 bases lay between the germline ends. Germline CDR1 is GTSNPN and CDR2 is SVGIG (reference sequence). The CDR3 sequence is CAWRKSFLPGETQYF. The CDR3 DNA reads TGTGCCTGGAGAAAGAGTTTCCTTCCTGGGGAGACCCAGTACTTC.

This clonotype was found many times. V is TRBV7-6 and J is TRBJ1-1; D not certain. The V gene's germline CDR1 is SGHVS and CDR2 FNYEAQ. Trimming removed 1 base from V and 2 bases from J, with 2 bases in between. The CDR3 loop spans 12 amino acids. As DNA, the CDR3 is TGTGCCAGCAGCTTAGACAACACTGAAGCTTTCTTT. The encoded protein is CASSLDNTEAFF.

This clonotype was seen ten or more times. The V and J genes are TRBV20-1 and TRBJ1-1, with a tentative D call TRBD1 (6 bases). Germline V lookup: CDR1 DFQATT, CDR2 SNEGSKA (reference sequence). The CDR3 has 11 residues. The V gene lost 4 bases and the J gene lost 7 bases, with 10 bases spanning the gap. The CDR3 DNA reads as TGCAGTGCTACCCAGGGGATTGAAGCTTTCTTT. It specifies CSATQGIEAFF.

In this sample, this clonotype turned up many times. V and J are TRBV7-9 and TRBJ1-1; unclear D gene. V dropped 6 bases and J dropped 6 bases, with 14 bases sitting between them. Per the germline V gene, CDR1 is SEHNR and CDR2 is FQNEAQ (reference sequence). The CDR3 loop spans 13 amino acids. CDR3 nucleotide sequence: TGTGCCAGCAGTCCTCCAGGAAGGGCTGAAGCTTTCTTT. This encodes CASSPPGRAEAFF.

This clonotype was observed at least ten times. The V call is TRBV5-8, the J call TRBJ2-7; 7 bases map to TRBD1. This CDR3 is built from 17 residues. J gave up 4 bases and V 0 bases, and 13 bases lay outside the gene matches. Germline V gene sequence: CDR1 SGHTS, CDR2 YDEGEE. Here the CDR3 reads CASSLGLKDRLGYEQYF. The CDR3 DNA reads as TGTGCCAGCAGCTTGGGCCTTAAGGACAGGCTCGGGTACGAGCAGTACTTC.

At least ten counts were recorded for this clonotype. The V gene is TRBV20-1, the J gene TRBJ1-1; no definite D call. The germline V and J ends were trimmed by 6 bases and 8 bases, with 10 bases remaining between them. This CDR3 contains 10 residues. Germline loops: CDR1 DFQATT, CDR2 SNEGSKA (reference sequence). CDR3 region: CSAGPGEAFF. CDR3 DNA sequence: TGCAGTGCAGGCCCCGGGGAAGCTTTCTTT.

The V gene is TRBV19, the J gene TRBJ2-3; 7 bases line up with TRBD2. The germline V gene has CDR1 LNHDA and CDR2 SQIVND (reference sequence). The junction had 13 bases not matched to a gene; V was cut back by 3 bases and J by 4 bases. The CDR3 sequence is 17 residues long. The CDR3 is CASSIRTGGSGPDTQYF. Here the CDR3 DNA reads TGTGCCAGTAGTATCAGGACTGGCGGGAGTGGCCCAGATACGCAGTATTTT.

CDR3 in DNA: TGTGCCAGCAGTCGGGGGGGCGCCTACGAGCAGTACTTC. Encoded protein: CASSRGGAYEQYF. This chain connects TRBV27 to TRBJ2-7, with 8 bases fitting TRBD2. Trimming cost V 5 bases and J 2 bases; bases outside gene matches: 2. The CDR3 runs 13 residues. Per the germline V gene, CDR1 is MNHEY and CDR2 is SMNVEV (reference sequence).

The rearrangement joins TRBV9 to TRBJ1-1, with 12 nucleotides matching TRBD1. The germline gives CDR1 SGDLS, CDR2 YYNGEE. This CDR3 region has 19 residues. J lost 3 bases, V lost 4 bases, and 16 bases had no gene match. The CDR3 DNA follows: TGTGCCAGCAGCTTAGCGTGGGACAGGGGGCGCGGATCGGACACTGAAGCTTTCTTT. Amino acids: CASSLAWDRGRGSDTEAFF.

The chain couples TRBV2 to TRBJ2-6, with no clear D. Germline CDR1 and CDR2: SNHLY and FYNNEI. Trimming left V 5 bases short and J 16 bases short, with 9 bases between. There are 10 residues in the CDR3. In DNA, the CDR3 is TGTGCCAGCAGTTCCTTCGAACTGACTTTC. Translating gives CASSSFELTF.

The V gene is TRBV29-1, the J gene TRBJ1-2; tentative D call: TRBD1 (5 bases). This CDR3 is 12 amino acids long. Per the germline V gene, CDR1 is SQVTM and CDR2 is ANQGSEA. Trimming removed 4 bases from V and 6 bases from J, with 12 bases in between. The chain's CDR3 is CSVGGGRNGYTF. As DNA, the CDR3 is TGCAGCGTTGGCGGGGGTAGGAATGGCTACACCTTC.

The V call is TRBV6-4, the J call TRBJ1-6; D remains unclear. Germline loops: CDR1 MRHNA, CDR2 SNTAGT. This CDR3 region has 15 residues. The ends were cut back, 3 bases at V and 3 bases at J, with 9 bases in the middle. The CDR3 DNA is TGTGCCAGCAGTGAGCGGTCTAACTATAATTCACCCCTCCACTTT. It yields the protein CASSERSNYNSPLHF.

On this clonotype: This CDR3 fails to terminate in the conserved phenylalanine or tryptophan, so it likely reflects a read error. It is unclear where the CDR3 begins or ends on the DNA, so no DNA is shown, and the CDR3 is as TCRdb lists it. The V and J genes are TRBV2 and TRBJ2-5. The germline CDR1 and CDR2 sequences are SNHLY and FYNNEI. The CDR3 comprises 10 residues, both ends counted. This CDR3 is CASSFFGEHL.